The T cell receptor (beta chain) described here comes from a study of cytomegalovirus exposure and HLA in healthy donors. About this clone: Its specificity is unknown.

The PCR had 60 Vbeta and 13 Jbeta primers. As handled by the study authors: An analysis performed later counted about 80 million unique TCR beta chains (approximately 11 million of them shared). Some clones are missing from TCRdb's copy, which holds only in-frame ones; the method was immunoSEQ multiplex PCR. The V and J calls and clone size come from that table; D and trimming were worked out from the DNA. Found here are approximately 100,000 clones, 65% to 80% of them singletons; the top ten hold about 10%. Study outcomes and limitations: Reportedly, a later analysis found an Asian-associated ancestry cluster had fewer N-insertions than the approximately 640-donor mean.

Germline CDR1 is SGHRS and CDR2 is YFSETQ. The CDR3 spans 13 residues. Trimming took off 0 bases at V and 8 bases at J, with 9 bases between the two ends. The sequencing input was PBMCs. The clonotype was recovered from a man in his fifties or sixties in good health and CMV-seronegative. The chain joins TRBV5-1 to TRBJ1-3, with D possibly being TRBD1 (6 bases). The CDR3 DNA reads as TGCGCCAGCAGCTTGGACAGGGCTGACACCATATATTTT. Residues: CASSLDRADTIYF.